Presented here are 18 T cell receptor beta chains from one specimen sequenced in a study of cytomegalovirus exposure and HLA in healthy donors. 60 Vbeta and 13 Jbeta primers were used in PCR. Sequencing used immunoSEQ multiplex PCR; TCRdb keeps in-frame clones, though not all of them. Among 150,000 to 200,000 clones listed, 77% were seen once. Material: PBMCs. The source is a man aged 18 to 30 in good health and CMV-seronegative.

The CDR3 DNA is TGTGCCAGCAGTTCCCCAGGGTGGGGCTACACCTTC. This sequence encodes CASSSPGWGYTF. The chain carries TRBV27 and TRBJ1-2; perhaps TRBD1 as D (5 bases). From germline, CDR1 is MNHEY and CDR2 SMNVEV (reference sequence). There are 12 residues in the CDR3. Trimming stripped 4 bases from V and 8 bases from J, with 11 bases between.

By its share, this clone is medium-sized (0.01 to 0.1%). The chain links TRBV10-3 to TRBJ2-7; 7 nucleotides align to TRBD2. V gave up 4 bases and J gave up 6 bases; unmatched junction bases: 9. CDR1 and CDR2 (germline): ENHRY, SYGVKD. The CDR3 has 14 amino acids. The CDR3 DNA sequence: TGTGCCATCAGTGCCTGGGGGGGTTGGCGCGAGCAGTACTTC. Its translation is CAISAWGGWREQYF.

The CDR3 spells CASSPRGGDEQYF. CDR3 DNA: TGTGCCAGCAGCCCCCGGGGTGGGGACGAGCAGTACTTC. The chain uses TRBV7-8 and TRBJ2-7, with D possibly being TRBD2 (5 bases). The CDR3 sequence is 13 residues long. Trimming stripped 5 bases from V and 5 bases from J, with 13 bases between. Germline loops: CDR1 SGHVS, CDR2 FQNEAQ.

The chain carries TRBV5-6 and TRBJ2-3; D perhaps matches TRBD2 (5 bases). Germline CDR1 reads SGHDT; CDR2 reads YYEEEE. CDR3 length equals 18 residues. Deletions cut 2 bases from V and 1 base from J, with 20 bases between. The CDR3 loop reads CASSFPAGKTLGTDTQYF. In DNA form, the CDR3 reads TGTGCCAGCAGCTTCCCCGCCGGGAAGACGTTGGGCACAGATACGCAGTATTTT.

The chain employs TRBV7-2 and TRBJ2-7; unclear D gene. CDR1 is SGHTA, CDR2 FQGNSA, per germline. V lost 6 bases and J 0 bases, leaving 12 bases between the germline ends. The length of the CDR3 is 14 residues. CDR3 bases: TGTGCCAGCAGACGAGGTACGGACTCCTACGAGCAGTACTTC. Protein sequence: CASRRGTDSYEQYF.

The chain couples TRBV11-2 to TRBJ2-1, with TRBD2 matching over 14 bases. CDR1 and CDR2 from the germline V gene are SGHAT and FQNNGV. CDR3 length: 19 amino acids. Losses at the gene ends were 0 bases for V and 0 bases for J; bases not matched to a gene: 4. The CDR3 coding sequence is TGTGCCAGCAGCTTAGATGGGACTAGCGGGGGAAGCTCCTACAATGAGCAGTTCTTC. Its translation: CASSLDGTSGGSSYNEQFF.

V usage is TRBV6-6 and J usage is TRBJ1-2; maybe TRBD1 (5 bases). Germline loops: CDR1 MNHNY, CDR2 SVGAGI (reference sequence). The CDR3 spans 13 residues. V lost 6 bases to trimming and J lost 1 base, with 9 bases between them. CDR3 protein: CASRRDSNYGYTF. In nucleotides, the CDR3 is TGTGCCAGCAGACGCGACAGTAACTATGGCTACACCTTC.

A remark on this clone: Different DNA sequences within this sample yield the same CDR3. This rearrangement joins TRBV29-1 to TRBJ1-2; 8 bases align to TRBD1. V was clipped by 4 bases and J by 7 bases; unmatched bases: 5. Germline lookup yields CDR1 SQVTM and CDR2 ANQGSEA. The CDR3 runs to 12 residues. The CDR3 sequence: CSVGDRGGGYTF. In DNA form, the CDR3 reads TGCAGCGTTGGCGACAGGGGAGGTGGCTACACCTTC.

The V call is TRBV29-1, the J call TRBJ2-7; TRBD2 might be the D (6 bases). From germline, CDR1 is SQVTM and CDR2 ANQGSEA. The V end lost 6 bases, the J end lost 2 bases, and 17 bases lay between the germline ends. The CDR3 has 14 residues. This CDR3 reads CSVQGTDYPYEQYF. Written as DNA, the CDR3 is TGCAGCGTCCAAGGGACTGATTATCCCTACGAGCAGTACTTC.

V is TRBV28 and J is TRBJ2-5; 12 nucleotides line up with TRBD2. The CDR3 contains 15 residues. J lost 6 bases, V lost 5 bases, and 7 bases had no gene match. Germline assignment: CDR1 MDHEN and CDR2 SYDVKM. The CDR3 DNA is TGTGCCAGCAGTCCCCGGACTAGCGGGACTCAGACCCAGTACTTC. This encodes CASSPRTSGTQTQYF.

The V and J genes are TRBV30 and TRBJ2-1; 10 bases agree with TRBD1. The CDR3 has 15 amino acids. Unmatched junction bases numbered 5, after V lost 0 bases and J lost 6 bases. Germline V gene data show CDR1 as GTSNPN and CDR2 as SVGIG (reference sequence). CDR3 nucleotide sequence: TGTGCCTGGAGTGTACCGGGACAGGGGTCCAATGAGCAGTTCTTC. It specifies CAWSVPGQGSNEQFF.

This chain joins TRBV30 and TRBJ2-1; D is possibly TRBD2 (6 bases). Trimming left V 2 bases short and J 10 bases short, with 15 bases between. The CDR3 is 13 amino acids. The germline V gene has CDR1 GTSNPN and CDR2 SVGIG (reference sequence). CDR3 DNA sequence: TGTGCCTGGAGTTTGGAGCAAGGACTAGAGCAGTTCTTC. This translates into CAWSLEQGLEQFF.

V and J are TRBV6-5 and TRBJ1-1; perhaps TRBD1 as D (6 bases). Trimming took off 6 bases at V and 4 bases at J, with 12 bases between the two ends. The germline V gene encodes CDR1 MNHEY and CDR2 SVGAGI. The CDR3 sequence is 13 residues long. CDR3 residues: CASRRTETTEAFF. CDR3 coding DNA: TGTGCCAGCAGAAGGACAGAGACCACTGAAGCTTTCTTT.

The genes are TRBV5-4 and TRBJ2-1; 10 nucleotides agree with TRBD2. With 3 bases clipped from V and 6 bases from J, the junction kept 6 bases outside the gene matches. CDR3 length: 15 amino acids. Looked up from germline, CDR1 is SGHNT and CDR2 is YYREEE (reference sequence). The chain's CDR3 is CASSSKREGLNEQFF. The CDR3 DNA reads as TGTGCCAGCAGCTCGAAGCGGGAGGGCCTCAATGAGCAGTTCTTC.

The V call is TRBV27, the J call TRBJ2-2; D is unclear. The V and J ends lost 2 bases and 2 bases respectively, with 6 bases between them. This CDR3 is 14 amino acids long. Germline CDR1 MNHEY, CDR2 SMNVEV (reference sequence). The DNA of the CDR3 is TGTGCCAGCAGTTTAGCAGTTAACACCGGGGAGCTGTTTTTT. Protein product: CASSLAVNTGELFF.

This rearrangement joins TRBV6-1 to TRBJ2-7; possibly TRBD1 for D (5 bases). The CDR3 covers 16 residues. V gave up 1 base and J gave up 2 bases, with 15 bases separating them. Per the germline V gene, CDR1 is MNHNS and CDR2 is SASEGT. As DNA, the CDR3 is TGTGCCAGCAGTGAAGAGGCCAGGGTCGTCCCCTACGAGCAGTACTTC. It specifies CASSEEARVVPYEQYF.

CDR3 nucleotide sequence: TGTGCCAGCAGCTTAGCGGGAGGGACGACCTACGAGCAGTACTTC. This translates into CASSLAGGTTYEQYF. This rearrangement joins TRBV7-8 to TRBJ2-7; 7 nucleotides agree with TRBD2. Germline assignment: CDR1 SGHVS and CDR2 FQNEAQ. The V segment lost 0 bases and the J segment 2 bases; nucleotides outside the gene matches: 4. The CDR3 has 15 residues. Drawing the rest from reference TRBV7-8 and TRBJ2-7, the complete variable domain is GAGVSQSPRYKVAKRGQDVALRCDPISGHVSLFWYQQALGQGPEFLTYFQNEAQLDKSGLPSDRFFAERPEGSVSTLKIQRTQQEDSAVYLCASSLAGGTTYEQYFGPGTRLTVT.

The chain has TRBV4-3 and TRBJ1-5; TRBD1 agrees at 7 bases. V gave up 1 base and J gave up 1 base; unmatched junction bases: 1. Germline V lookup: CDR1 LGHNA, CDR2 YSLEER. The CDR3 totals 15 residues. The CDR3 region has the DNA TGCGCCAGCAGCCAAGGGACAGGCAGCAATCAGCCCCAGCATTTT. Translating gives CASSQGTGSNQPQHF.